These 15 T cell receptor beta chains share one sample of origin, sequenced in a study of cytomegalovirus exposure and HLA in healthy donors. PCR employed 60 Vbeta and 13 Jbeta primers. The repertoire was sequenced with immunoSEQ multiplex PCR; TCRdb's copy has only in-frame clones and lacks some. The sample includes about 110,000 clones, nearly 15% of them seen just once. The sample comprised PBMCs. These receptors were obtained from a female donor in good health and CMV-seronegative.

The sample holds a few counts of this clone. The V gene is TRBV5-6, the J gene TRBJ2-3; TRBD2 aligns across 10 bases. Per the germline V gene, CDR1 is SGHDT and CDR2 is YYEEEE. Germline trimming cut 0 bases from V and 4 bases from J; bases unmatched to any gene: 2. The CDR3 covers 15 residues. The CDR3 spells CASSLGSGRSDTQYF. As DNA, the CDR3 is TGTGCCAGCAGCTTGGGTAGCGGGAGGTCAGATACGCAGTATTTT.

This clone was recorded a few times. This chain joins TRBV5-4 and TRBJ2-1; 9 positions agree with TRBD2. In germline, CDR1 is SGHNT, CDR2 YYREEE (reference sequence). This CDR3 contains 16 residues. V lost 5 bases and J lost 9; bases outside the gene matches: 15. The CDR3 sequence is CASSTRAGGFDGEQFF. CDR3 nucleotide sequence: TGTGCCAGCAGTACCAGAGCGGGAGGATTCGATGGTGAGCAGTTCTTC. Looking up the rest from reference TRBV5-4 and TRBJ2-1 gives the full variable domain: ETGVTQSPTHLIKTRGQQVTLRCSSQSGHNTVSWYQQALGQGPQFIFQYYREEENGRGNFPPRFSGLQFPNYSSELNVNALELDDSALYLCASSTRAGGFDGEQFFGPGTRLTVL.

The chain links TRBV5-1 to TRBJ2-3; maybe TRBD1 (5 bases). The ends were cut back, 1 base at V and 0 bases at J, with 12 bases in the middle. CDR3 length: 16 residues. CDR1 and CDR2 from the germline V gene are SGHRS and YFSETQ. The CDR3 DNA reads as TGCGCCAGCAGCTTGAGGGGCTATGACAGCACAGATACGCAGTATTTT. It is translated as CASSLRGYDSTDTQYF.

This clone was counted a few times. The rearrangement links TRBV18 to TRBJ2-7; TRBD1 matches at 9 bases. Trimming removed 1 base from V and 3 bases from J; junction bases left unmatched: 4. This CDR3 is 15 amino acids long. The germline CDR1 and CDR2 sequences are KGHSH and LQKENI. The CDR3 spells CASSPRSGQGYEQYF. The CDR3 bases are TGTGCCAGCTCACCACGGTCGGGACAGGGCTACGAGCAGTACTTC.

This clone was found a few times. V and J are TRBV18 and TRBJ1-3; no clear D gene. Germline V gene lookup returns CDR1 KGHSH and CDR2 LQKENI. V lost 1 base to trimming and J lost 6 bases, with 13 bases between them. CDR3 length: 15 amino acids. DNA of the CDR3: TGTGCCAGCTCACCACTGAGGGCAGAACAAAACACCATATATTTT. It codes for CASSPLRAEQNTIYF.

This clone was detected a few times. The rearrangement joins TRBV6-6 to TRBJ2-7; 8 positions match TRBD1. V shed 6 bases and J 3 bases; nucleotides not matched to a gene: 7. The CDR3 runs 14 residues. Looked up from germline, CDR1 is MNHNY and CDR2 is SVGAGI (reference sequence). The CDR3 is CASSRSTGGYEQYF. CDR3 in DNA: TGTGCCAGCAGCCGGTCCACAGGGGGCTACGAGCAGTACTTC.

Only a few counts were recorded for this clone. As DNA, the CDR3 is TGTGCCAGCAGCTGGACTGGGAGGAGCGCAACCTACGAGCAGTACTTC. Protein product: CASSWTGRSATYEQYF. The chain has TRBV5-6 and TRBJ2-7, with D perhaps TRBD2 (6 bases). CDR1 is SGHDT, CDR2 YYEEEE, per germline. Deletions cut 3 bases from V and 2 bases from J, with 18 bases between. The CDR3 spans 16 residues. Full variable domain (outside the CDR3, taken from reference TRBV5-6 and TRBJ2-7): DAGVTQSPTHLIKTRGQQVTLRCSPKSGHDTVSWYQQALGQGPQFIFQYYEEEERQRGNFPDRFSGHQFPNYSSELNVNALLLGDSALYLCASSWTGRSATYEQYFGPGTRLTVT.

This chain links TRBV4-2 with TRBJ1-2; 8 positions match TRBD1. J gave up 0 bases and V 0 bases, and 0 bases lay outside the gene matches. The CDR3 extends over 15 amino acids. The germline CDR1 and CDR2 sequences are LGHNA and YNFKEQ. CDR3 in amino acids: CASSQEQGANYGYTF. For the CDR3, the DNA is TGTGCCAGCAGCCAAGAACAGGGGGCTAACTATGGCTACACCTTC.

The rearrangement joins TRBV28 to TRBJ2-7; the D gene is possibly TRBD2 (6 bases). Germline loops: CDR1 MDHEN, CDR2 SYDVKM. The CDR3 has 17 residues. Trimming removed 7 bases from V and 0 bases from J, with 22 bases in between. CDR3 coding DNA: TGTGCCAGCAATATACGGGACTCCATAAGCAGCTCCTACGAGCAGTACTTC. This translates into CASNIRDSISSSYEQYF.

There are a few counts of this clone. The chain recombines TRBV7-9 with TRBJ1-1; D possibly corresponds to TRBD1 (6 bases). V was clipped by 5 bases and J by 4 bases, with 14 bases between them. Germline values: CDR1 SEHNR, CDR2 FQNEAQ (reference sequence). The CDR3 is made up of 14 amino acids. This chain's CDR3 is CASSIRQVGTEAFF. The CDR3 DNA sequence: TGTGCCAGCAGCATCCGACAGGTGGGCACTGAAGCTTTCTTT. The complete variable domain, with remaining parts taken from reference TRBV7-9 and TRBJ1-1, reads DTGVSQNPRHKITKRGQNVTFRCDPISEHNRLYWYRQTLGQGPEFLTYFQNEAQLEKSRLLSDRFSAERPKGSFSTLEIQRTEQGDSAMYLCASSIRQVGTEAFFGQGTRLTVV.

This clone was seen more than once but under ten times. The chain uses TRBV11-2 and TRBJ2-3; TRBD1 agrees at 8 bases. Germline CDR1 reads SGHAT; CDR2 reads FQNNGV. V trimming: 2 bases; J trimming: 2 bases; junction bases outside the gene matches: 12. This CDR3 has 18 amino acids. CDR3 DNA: TGTGCCAGCAGCTTATCGGGACAGGCGATAACCTCCACAGATACGCAGTATTTT. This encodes CASSLSGQAITSTDTQYF.

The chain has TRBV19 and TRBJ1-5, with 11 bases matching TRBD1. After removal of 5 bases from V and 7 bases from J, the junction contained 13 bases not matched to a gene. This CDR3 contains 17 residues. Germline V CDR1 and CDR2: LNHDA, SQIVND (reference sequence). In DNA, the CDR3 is TGTGCCAGTAGTCCGCGAGTTGGACAGGGGGCAAGGCAGCCCCAGCATTTT. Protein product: CASSPRVGQGARQPQHF.

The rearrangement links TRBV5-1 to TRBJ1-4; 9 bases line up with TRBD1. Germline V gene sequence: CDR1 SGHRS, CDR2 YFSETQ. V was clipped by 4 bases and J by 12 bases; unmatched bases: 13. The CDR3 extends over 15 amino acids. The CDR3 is CASSTLTGGHEELFF. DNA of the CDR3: TGCGCCAGCAGCACCCTGACAGGGGGACATGAGGAACTGTTTTTT.

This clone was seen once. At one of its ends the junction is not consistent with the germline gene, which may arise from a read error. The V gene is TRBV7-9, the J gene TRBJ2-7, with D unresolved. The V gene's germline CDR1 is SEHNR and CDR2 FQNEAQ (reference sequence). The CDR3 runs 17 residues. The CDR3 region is CASSRSELHARAYEEYF. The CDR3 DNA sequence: TGTGCCAGCAGCCGGAGCGAACTGCACGCCAGAGCCTACGAGGAGTACTTC.

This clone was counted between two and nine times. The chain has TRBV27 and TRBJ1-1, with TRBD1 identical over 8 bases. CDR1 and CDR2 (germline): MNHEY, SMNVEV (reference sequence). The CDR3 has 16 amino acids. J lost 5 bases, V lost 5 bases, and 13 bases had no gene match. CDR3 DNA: TGTGCCAGCAGTCCTCTCGGACAGGGAGGGGAGACTGAAGCTTTCTTT. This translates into CASSPLGQGGETEAFF.